Below, 24 T cell receptor beta chains from the same sample are listed, as sequenced in a study of STAT5B mutations in CD4+ large granular lymphocyte leukemia. Some clones are missing from TCRdb's copy, which holds only in-frame ones; the method was immunoSEQ multiplex PCR. Seen here are 30,000 to 40,000 clones, roughly three quarters observed once, and the top ten hold approximately 2.7%. Material for sequencing was CD4+ T cells from blood buffy coats. These receptors were taken from a human donor in good health.

The rearrangement joins TRBV7-9 to TRBJ2-5; D may be TRBD1 (6 bases). V gave up 5 bases and J gave up 2 bases, with 18 bases separating them. The CDR3 extends over 16 amino acids. The germline gives CDR1 SEHNR, CDR2 FQNEAQ (reference sequence). The CDR3 here is CASSITGLLRQETQYF. The CDR3 bases are TGTGCCAGCAGCATCACAGGGCTTTTGAGGCAAGAGACCCAGTACTTC.

The rearrangement links TRBV7-2 to TRBJ2-5, with TRBD2 matching over 7 bases. This CDR3 has 14 residues. The germline V gene encodes CDR1 SGHTA and CDR2 FQGNSA. The trim removed 7 bases at V and 7 bases at J, leaving 12 bases unmatched. CDR3: CASTQSAGRGTQYF. The CDR3 DNA is TGTGCCAGCACCCAGTCAGCGGGGAGGGGGACCCAGTACTTC.

This clone was seen just once. CDR3 nucleotides: TGTGCCAGCAGCGTAGACGGGGGGGGCCACCCTGAGCAGTTCTTC. The encoded protein is CASSVDGGGHPEQFF. This rearrangement joins TRBV9 to TRBJ2-1, with 8 bases lining up with TRBD2. The CDR3 extends over 15 amino acids. CDR1 SGDLS and CDR2 YYNGEE come from the germline V gene. J gave up 9 bases and V 0 bases, and 8 bases lay outside the gene matches. Full variable domain (outside the CDR3, taken from reference TRBV9 and TRBJ2-1): DSGVTQTPKHLITATGQRVTLRCSPRSGDLSVYWYQQSLDQGLQFLIQYYNGEERAKGNILERFSAQQFPDLHSELNLSSLELGDSALYFCASSVDGGGHPEQFFGPGTRLTVL.

The V call is TRBV7-8, the J call TRBJ2-2, with 7 positions matching TRBD1. This CDR3 comprises 15 residues. The J segment lost 1 base and the V segment lost 4 bases, leaving 3 bases of the junction unmatched. Germline V lookup: CDR1 SGHVS, CDR2 FQNEAQ. CDR3 DNA: TGTGCCAGCAGCTCTCGGACAGGGAACACCGGGGAGCTGTTTTTT. Protein product: CASSSRTGNTGELFF.

V and J are TRBV5-1 and TRBJ2-2; D is undetermined. V lost 5 bases and J 5 bases, leaving 7 bases between the germline ends. Germline assignment: CDR1 SGHRS and CDR2 YFSETQ. CDR3 length equals 12 residues. As DNA, the CDR3 is TGCGCCAGCAGGTGGGGAACCGGGGAGCTGTTTTTT. Its protein is CASRWGTGELFF.

This clone was picked up a small number of times. This chain joins TRBV4-2 and TRBJ2-3; weak D call: TRBD1 (6 bases). V was clipped by 6 bases and J by 3 bases, with 13 bases between them. Per the germline V gene, CDR1 is LGHNA and CDR2 is YNFKEQ. The CDR3 is 14 amino acids. Here the CDR3 DNA reads TGTGCCAGCAGTTTTGCCAGGGGAACAGATACGCAGTATTTT. Its translation is CASSFARGTDTQYF.

V usage is TRBV7-6 and J usage is TRBJ2-7, with TRBD1 as a possible D gene (6 bases). With 5 bases removed from V and 7 bases from J, the gap between germline ends came to 15 bases. The CDR3 extends over 13 amino acids. CDR1 and CDR2 from the germline V gene are SGHVS and FNYEAQ. CDR3 in amino acids: CASSGRTEGEQYF. CDR3 nucleotides: TGTGCCAGCAGCGGACGGACAGAAGGGGAGCAGTACTTC. Full variable domain (rest looked up from reference TRBV7-6 and TRBJ2-7): GAGVSQSPRYKVTKRGQDVALRCDPISGHVSLYWYRQALGQGPEFLTYFNYEAQQDKSGLPNDRFSAERPEGSISTLTIQRTEQRDSAMYRCASSGRTEGEQYFGPGTRLTVT.

The table lists this clone with a few counts. The chain joins TRBV7-2 to TRBJ2-1; unclear D gene. There are 14 residues in the CDR3. The germline V and J ends were trimmed by 6 bases and 4 bases, with 13 bases remaining between them. Per germline, CDR1 SGHTA and CDR2 FQGNSA. CDR3 sequence: CASSIRREYNEQFF. The CDR3 DNA is TGTGCCAGCAGTATCAGAAGGGAATACAATGAGCAGTTCTTC.

The chain joins TRBV18 to TRBJ2-3, with TRBD2 matching over 8 bases. This CDR3 has 15 amino acids. With 6 bases clipped from V and 2 bases from J, the junction kept 7 bases outside the gene matches. Germline V gene lookup returns CDR1 KGHSH and CDR2 LQKENI. CDR3 in amino acids: CASSVAGGHTDTQYF. The CDR3 DNA sequence: TGTGCCAGCTCGGTTGCGGGGGGACACACAGATACGCAGTATTTT. Drawing the rest from reference TRBV18 and TRBJ2-3, the complete variable domain is NAGVMQNPRHLVRRRGQEARLRCSPMKGHSHVYWYRQLPEEGLKFMVYLQKENIIDESGMPKERFSAEFPKEGPSILRIQQVVRGDSAAYFCASSVAGGHTDTQYFGPGTRLTVL.

The gene calls are TRBV27 and TRBJ2-2; TRBD2 matches at 8 bases. CDR1 and CDR2 (germline): MNHEY, SMNVEV (reference sequence). V was pared by 5 bases and J by 4 bases, with 9 bases of the junction left unmatched. The CDR3 loop spans 16 amino acids. CDR3 bases: TGTGCCAGCAGTCCCTTAGCGGGGAGGGGCACCGGGGAGCTGTTTTTT. Encoded protein: CASSPLAGRGTGELFF.

This clone was counted once. The chain recombines TRBV6-1 with TRBJ1-5; the D is unclear. V was cut by 7 bases and J by 6 bases, with 7 bases left in between. The length of the CDR3 is 11 residues. Looked up from germline, CDR1 is MNHNS and CDR2 is SASEGT. CDR3 nucleotides: TGTGCCAGCACCAACAGTCAGCCCCAGCATTTT. It codes for CASTNSQPQHF.

The genes are TRBV18 and TRBJ2-7; tentatively, D is TRBD1 (6 bases). The CDR3 totals 15 residues. Germline lookup yields CDR1 KGHSH and CDR2 LQKENI. The V end was cut by 3 bases, the J end by 2 bases, with 14 bases between. The CDR3 sequence: CASSPQLTGTYEQYF. The DNA of the CDR3 is TGTGCCAGCTCACCTCAACTTACAGGGACCTACGAGCAGTACTTC.

J is TRBJ2-4 and V is TRBV5-6, with TRBD1 identical over 8 bases. Germline V gene data show CDR1 as SGHDT and CDR2 as YYEEEE. This CDR3 is built from 17 residues. With 4 bases clipped from V and 0 bases from J, the junction kept 9 bases outside the gene matches. The CDR3 bases are TGTGCCAGCAGCCGGACAGGGTTTAGGGTAGCCAAAAACATTCAGTACTTC. Encoded protein: CASSRTGFRVAKNIQYF.

This clone was seen a handful of times. This chain joins TRBV2 and TRBJ2-5; TRBD2 might be the D (7 bases). V was cut by 4 bases and J by 4 bases, with 13 bases left in between. Germline CDR1 and CDR2: SNHLY and FYNNEI. The CDR3 totals 14 residues. DNA of the CDR3: TGTGCCAGCAGTGGAGAGGGGGGGTCAGAGACCCAGTACTTC. Translated: CASSGEGGSETQYF.

V is TRBV18 and J is TRBJ1-5; 10 bases match TRBD1. From germline, CDR1 is KGHSH and CDR2 LQKENI. The CDR3 is 17 residues long. V shed 4 bases, J shed 0 bases, and the junction held 6 bases outside the gene matches. CDR3 coding DNA: TGTGCCAGCTCACAGACAGGGGGCCGATATAGCAATCAGCCCCAGCATTTT. The encoded protein is CASSQTGGRYSNQPQHF. The full variable domain, in which reference TRBV18 and TRBJ1-5 provide the parts outside the CDR3, is NAGVMQNPRHLVRRRGQEARLRCSPMKGHSHVYWYRQLPEEGLKFMVYLQKENIIDESGMPKERFSAEFPKEGPSILRIQQVVRGDSAAYFCASSQTGGRYSNQPQHFGDGTRLSIL.

The V and J genes are TRBV19 and TRBJ1-2, with 8 bases matching TRBD1. The CDR3 contains 17 residues. V was clipped by 7 bases and J by 6 bases; unmatched bases: 19. Germline CDR1 is LNHDA and CDR2 is SQIVND (reference sequence). The CDR3 loop is CASINRRVRDRGNGYTF. The CDR3 DNA follows: TGTGCCAGTATTAACAGACGGGTTCGCGACAGGGGAAATGGCTACACCTTC.

The V gene is TRBV6-5, the J gene TRBJ2-5; 10 nucleotides line up with TRBD1. The CDR3 covers 13 residues. V lost 5 bases to trimming and J lost 5 bases; unmatched junction nucleotides: 2. Per the germline V gene, CDR1 is MNHEY and CDR2 is SVGAGI. As DNA, the CDR3 is TGTGCCAGCAGTCCGGACAGGGGGGAGACCCAGTACTTC. Protein sequence: CASSPDRGETQYF.

The rearrangement uses TRBV6-1 and TRBJ1-2; no firm D call. In germline, CDR1 is MNHNS, CDR2 SASEGT. This CDR3 region has 14 residues. Deletions cut 3 bases from V and 0 bases from J, with 8 bases between. The CDR3: CASSESAPNYGYTF. The CDR3 DNA sequence: TGTGCCAGCAGTGAGTCTGCCCCTAACTATGGCTACACCTTC.

The table lists this clone with a count of one. The chain has TRBV2 and TRBJ2-1, with D tentatively TRBD2 (7 bases). In germline, CDR1 is SNHLY, CDR2 FYNNEI. V was clipped by 6 bases and J by 2 bases, with 14 bases between them. The CDR3 extends over 15 amino acids. CDR3 coding DNA: TGTGCCAGCAGCCGGGGAGGGGGGGCCTACAATGAGCAGTTCTTC. Translated: CASSRGGGAYNEQFF.

V is TRBV10-2 and J is TRBJ2-2; the D gene is possibly TRBD2 (6 bases). In germline, CDR1 is WSHSY, CDR2 SAAADI. This CDR3 is built from 15 residues. Trimming took 3 bases from V and 7 from J, leaving 15 bases between them. CDR3 DNA: TGCGCCAGCAGTGACCCCGGGGGACGGTTCGGGGAGCTGTTTTTT. Translated, it gives CASSDPGGRFGELFF.

In its sample, this clone was seen once. The chain joins TRBV5-8 to TRBJ1-2; tentative D call: TRBD1 (5 bases). This CDR3 comprises 17 residues. The germline gives CDR1 SGHTS, CDR2 YDEGEE. Trimming stripped 0 bases from V and 0 bases from J, with 15 bases between. The CDR3: CASSLVVGVGANYGYTF. The CDR3 DNA reads as TGTGCCAGCAGCTTGGTTGTAGGGGTAGGGGCTAACTATGGCTACACCTTC. Full variable domain (missing parts from reference TRBV5-8 and TRBJ1-2): EAGVTQSPTHLIKTRGQQATLRCSPISGHTSVYWYQQALGLGLQFLLWYDEGEERNRGNFPPRFSGRQFPNYSSELNVNALELEDSALYLCASSLVVGVGANYGYTFGSGTRLTVV.

V is TRBV19 and J is TRBJ1-2, with D possibly matching TRBD1 (6 bases). V was cut by 3 bases and J by 1 base, with 21 bases left in between. This CDR3 spans 18 amino acids. Germline lookup yields CDR1 LNHDA and CDR2 SQIVND (reference sequence). Here the CDR3 DNA reads TGTGCCAGTAGTATCCCCTTCCTACAGGGCACTAGTAACTATGGCTACACCTTC. Amino acid sequence: CASSIPFLQGTSNYGYTF.

V usage is TRBV7-9 and J usage is TRBJ1-1; D is ambiguous. V was pared by 2 bases and J by 4 bases, with 8 bases between. CDR3 length: 13 residues. Looked up from germline, CDR1 is SEHNR and CDR2 is FQNEAQ (reference sequence). The CDR3 DNA sequence: TGTGCCAGCAGCTTAACAGTACGCACTGAAGCTTTCTTT. Its translation is CASSLTVRTEAFF.

This clone was seen once. The V call is TRBV27, the J call TRBJ2-7; 10 bases match TRBD1. CDR3 length equals 15 residues. Germline-derived CDR1 and CDR2 are MNHEY and SMNVEV (reference sequence). J was trimmed by 9 bases and V by 4 bases; bases with no gene match: 12. The CDR3 DNA is TGTGCCAGCAGTTCTACCGGGACAGGGGATTTAGGGCAGTACTTC. This gives the protein CASSSTGTGDLGQYF.